This T cell receptor (beta chain) originates from a study of a mutant IDH1 vaccine in newly diagnosed glioma (dated by TCRdb to 2020 to 2023). Concerning the study at large: Of the roughly 33 treated patients, approximately 62% were male and 37.5% were female, and a mean age of around 40 years was recorded. Six visits were used for peripheral blood collection: V03 (baseline), V05, V07, V10, V12 and V13. Prior to enrollment, standard therapy consisting of radiotherapy alone, temozolomide alone, or radiochemotherapy with temozolomide had been administered to patients, with the combination being received by most patients. For exploratory analyses, about 25 treated patients had longitudinal TCRB deep sequencing done wherever samples were available. Paper-wide results and their limitations: The authors stated that sample limitations prevented analyses of patient blood samples from being reproduced. Immune responses induced by the vaccine were seen in approximately 92% of patients across multiple MHC alleles. Availability determined which PBMC samples were chosen for TCRB deep sequencing. Pseudoprogression seemed to be unrelated to changes in the top peripheral T cell clonotypes found by TCRB sequencing.

Per the publication, the time point label means: baseline, week 1 (first vaccination visit). Read against the paper, the sample's treatment or condition label means: pre-vaccination baseline after standard-of-care therapy. All donors had newly diagnosed IDH1-mutant astrocytomas of WHO grade 3 or 4 that showed loss of nuclear ATRX. The samples were drawn from NOA16, a multicentre, single-arm, open-label phase I trial in Germany that tested a mutant IDH1 peptide vaccine in humans for the first time. Blood drawn at visit V03 was used as the baseline sample for immunogenicity testing. Genomic DNA for TCRB sequencing was isolated from EDTA blood with the DNeasy Blood and Tissue Kit. The germline V gene supplies CDR1 MDHEN and CDR2 SYDVKM. Measured from the cysteine to the phenylalanine, the CDR3 is 14 residues long. The DNA shown is the 42-base CDR3, in frame from base 1. Relative to germline, V is 3 bases shorter and J is 5 bases shorter, with 11 bases between their ends.

As regards this clone: Which antigen it targets is not known. No much larger clone is present one base from it, and per-base qualities are unavailable.

The library was made by the immunoSEQ multiplex PCR assay. The hsTCRB Kit was used according to the manufacturer's protocol to amplify rearranged TCR beta chain sequences. TCRB libraries were sequenced on an Illumina MiSeq. The paper's data handling went like this. The kit vendor's proprietary platform handled demultiplexing, trimming and gene mapping. Not all clones reach the TCRdb copy of this immuneACCESS table, which keeps in-frame sequences only. Checked studies attribute under half of the gap to unresolved V genes and leave the rest unexplained. D and trimming come from the DNA, and the V and J calls and clone size come from that table. This sample lists some 95,000 clones; around 77% were detected once. The ten top clones hold less than 8.5% of the sample.

The receptor was derived from a man in his forties or fifties with glioma. The chain joins TRBV28 to TRBJ1-5; a weak D assignment points to TRBD1 (5 bases agree). The sample was PBMCs, taken from a glioma patient treated with radiotherapy, temozolomide or both. The DNA is TGTGCCAGCAGTTTCAGGCAGGGCTATCAGCCCCAGCATTTT. Its translation reads: CASSFRQGYQPQHF. Reference TRBV28 and TRBJ1-5 genes cover what lies past the CDR3, so the full variable domain is DVKVTQSSRYLVKRTGEKVFLECVQDMDHENMFWYRQDPGLGLRLIYFSYDVKMKEKGDIPEGYSVSREKKERFSLILESASTNQTSMYLCASSFRQGYQPQHFGDGTRLSIL.